This T cell receptor (beta chain) was profiled in a study of tumor-infiltrating lymphocytes in primary liver carcinoma. Study at large: Every sample contained roughly 3.65 to 8 million productive TCRbeta reads, and these numbers were similar from one tissue type to another. General study findings and limits: Blood trailed tumors significantly in top-250-clone fraction (p = 0.039). Samples were bulk unsorted, so CD4+ and CD8+ repertoires were not compared.

The template, about 550 ng total RNA, yielded TCR beta cDNA made with a constant-region primer. Three nested multiplex PCR rounds, a slightly modified ARM-PCR, produced the libraries for TCR beta. Both of the initial two PCR rounds ran for approximately 11 cycles and employed TRBV1-TRBV30 forward primers alongside a C-beta reverse primer. One entry per CDR3 protein results from TCRdb running MiXCR on the multiplex PCR reads. The table records around 170,000 distinct CDR3 sequences, 50% to 75% of them present only once. The CDR3 sequence is 15 residues long. Germline values: CDR1 KGHDR, CDR2 SFDVKD. The V gene end was trimmed by 7 bases and the J gene end by 10 bases; junction bases not matched to a gene: 15. On this clonotype itself: Its antigen is unknown.

Germline DNA was also extracted, and blood RNA derived from unsorted whole blood. Around 4.1 milliliters of peripheral blood were drawn preoperatively. The rearrangement joins TRBV24-1 to TRBJ2-1, with 7 bases fitting TRBD2. This clonotype was obtained from a middle-aged man with primary liver carcinoma and hepatitis B virus infection. The material sequenced was peripheral blood. CDR3 DNA: TGTGCCACCAGGGGGGAGGGTATTGATTTAGGAGAGCAGTTCTTC. Translated: CATRGEGIDLGEQFF.